Sequencing of this T cell receptor (beta chain) was carried out in a study of CD8+CD57+ T cells in acquired aplastic anemia. Study-wide context: The average for DNA from sorted CD4+ and CD8+ cells was roughly 3 ug.

General study points: Shared by patients and controls, almost 30 CD8+ CDR3s were abundant in patients.

This clonotype was observed once. Its antigen remains unknown. Patients selected for sequencing had displayed CD8+CD57+ cell expansion by flow cytometry. In germline, CDR1 is SEHNR, CDR2 FQNEAQ (reference sequence). This CDR3 comprises 15 residues. J was trimmed by 3 bases and V by 4 bases; bases with no gene match: 3. The template for TCR beta VDJ and CDR3 sequence profiling was genomic DNA. TCRdb used MiXCR to reprocess the reads, holding one entry per CDR3 protein. This table has 200,000 or so distinct CDR3 sequences, 65% appearing once. The TCR originated in a human donor with aplastic anemia. The sequenced sample consisted of sorted CD4+, CD8+, or CD8+CD57+ T cells (not recorded which) from PBMCs. The V call is TRBV7-9, the J call TRBJ2-2; 9 bases match TRBD1. The chain's CDR3 is CASSWTGVHTGELFF. CDR3 coding DNA: TGTGCCAGCAGCTGGACAGGGGTCCACACCGGGGAGCTGTTTTTT.